Sequencing of this T cell receptor (beta chain) was carried out in a study of T-cell reconstitution after alpha-beta-depleted transplantation in children. At least ten counts were recorded for this clonotype. As it was prepared, the TCRbeta library received unique molecular identifiers. MiXCR, run by TCRdb on the PCR reads, gives a single entry per CDR3 protein. The sample carries under 300,000 distinct CDR3 sequences, over 9.5% recorded once. The CDR3 spans 14 residues. Germline lookup yields CDR1 SEHNR and CDR2 FQNEAQ (reference sequence). V was pared by 3 bases and J by 5 bases, with 14 bases between.

The TCR sequence derives from a human donor who donated a stem cell graft to a child with SCID. Sequenced here: PBMCs from the stem cell graft donor, sampled from the stem cell graft. This rearrangement joins TRBV7-9 to TRBJ2-7; D is possibly TRBD1 (5 bases). In DNA, the CDR3 is TGTGCCAGCAGCTTCGGTTCAGGGATCCACGAGCAGTACTTC. Its protein is CASSFGSGIHEQYF.